This T cell receptor beta chain appears in the sequencing data of a study of immune heterogeneity within non-small cell lung tumors. At the level of the study: Squamous cell carcinomas accounted for 4 of the tumors, non-squamous carcinomas for around 10, and 1 was not otherwise specified.

Amplifying TCR beta CDR3 involved multiplex PCR carried out with 32 V and 13 J primers. MiXCR was run by TCRdb on the multiplex PCR reads, yielding one entry per CDR3 protein. Of about 34,000 distinct CDR3 sequences in the sample, under 35% were seen once. TCRs were amplified from 450 to 700 ng gDNA of bulk tumor per sample. Biopsy collection occurred during surgery, with several far-apart biopsies per primary tumor. Enrolled patients presented with newly diagnosed, previously untreated non-small cell lung cancer and underwent curative surgery. Donor patients had newly diagnosed non-small cell lung cancer and were having surgery with curative intent. Findings of the study overall: High-frequency clones unique to single sites coexisted with identical dominant CDR3 beta clonotypes that recurred across tumor sites within a patient.

V was pared by 6 bases and J by 4 bases, with 12 bases between. There are 13 residues in the CDR3. Per germline, CDR1 MNHEY and CDR2 SMNVEV (reference sequence). This clonotype has ten or more counts. No antigen is known for it. This TCR was sampled from a man aged 40-49 years with non-small cell lung cancer. The specimen sequenced was lung tumor tissue. The chain carries TRBV27 and TRBJ1-1; tentative D call: TRBD1 (6 bases). This CDR3 is CASRPGHSTEAFF. In DNA, the CDR3 is TGTGCCAGCAGGCCGGGACACAGCACTGAAGCTTTCTTT.